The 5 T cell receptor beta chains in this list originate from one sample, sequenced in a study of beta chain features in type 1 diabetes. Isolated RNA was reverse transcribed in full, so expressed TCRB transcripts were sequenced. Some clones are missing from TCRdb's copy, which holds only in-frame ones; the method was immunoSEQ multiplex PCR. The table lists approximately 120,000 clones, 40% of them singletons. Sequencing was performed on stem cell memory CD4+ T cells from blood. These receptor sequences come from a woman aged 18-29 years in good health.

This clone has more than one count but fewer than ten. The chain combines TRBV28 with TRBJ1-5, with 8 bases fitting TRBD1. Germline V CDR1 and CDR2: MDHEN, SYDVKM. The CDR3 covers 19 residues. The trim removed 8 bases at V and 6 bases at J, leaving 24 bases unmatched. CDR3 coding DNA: TGTGCCAGCTTCCCTCGGACAGGGATCTACCGGCCCTTCCGTCAGCCCCAGCATTTT. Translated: CASFPRTGIYRPFRQPQHF.

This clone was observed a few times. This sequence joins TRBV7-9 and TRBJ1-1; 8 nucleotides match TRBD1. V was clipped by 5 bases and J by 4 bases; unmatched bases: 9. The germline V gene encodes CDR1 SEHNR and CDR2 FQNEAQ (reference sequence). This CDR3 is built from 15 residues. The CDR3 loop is CASSPRDRRRTEAFF. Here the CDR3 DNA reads TGTGCCAGCAGCCCCCGGGACAGGCGGCGCACTGAAGCTTTCTTT.

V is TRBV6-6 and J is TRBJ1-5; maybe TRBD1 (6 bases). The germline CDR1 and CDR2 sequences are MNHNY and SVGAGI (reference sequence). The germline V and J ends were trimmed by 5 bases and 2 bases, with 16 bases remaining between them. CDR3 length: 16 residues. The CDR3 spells CASSLRTVWGNQPQHF. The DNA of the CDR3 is TGTGCCAGCAGTCTACGGACAGTGTGGGGCAATCAGCCCCAGCATTTT.

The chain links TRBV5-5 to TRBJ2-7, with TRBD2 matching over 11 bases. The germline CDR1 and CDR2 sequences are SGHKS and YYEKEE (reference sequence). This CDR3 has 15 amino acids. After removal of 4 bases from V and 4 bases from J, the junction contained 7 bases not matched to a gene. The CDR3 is CASSPRTSGLYEQYF. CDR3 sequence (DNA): TGTGCCAGCAGCCCACGGACTAGCGGGTTGTACGAGCAGTACTTC. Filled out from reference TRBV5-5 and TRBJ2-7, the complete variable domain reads DAGVTQSPTHLIKTRGQQVTLRCSPISGHKSVSWYQQVLGQGPQFIFQYYEKEERGRGNFPDRFSARQFPNYSSELNVNALLLGDSALYLCASSPRTSGLYEQYFGPGTRLTVT.

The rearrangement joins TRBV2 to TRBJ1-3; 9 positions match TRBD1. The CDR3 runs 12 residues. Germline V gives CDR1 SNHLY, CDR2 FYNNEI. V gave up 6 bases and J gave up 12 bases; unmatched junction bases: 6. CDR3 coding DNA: TGTGCCAGCAGCCTTGGACAGGGGAGCATATATTTT. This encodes CASSLGQGSIYF.